The 15 T cell receptor beta chains below were found in one sample sequenced in a study of blood T cell repertoires in COVID-19 (dated by TCRdb to 2019 to 2021). The protocol used for the library was the immunoSEQ multiplex PCR assay. TCRdb mirrors the immuneACCESS table, restricted to in-frame sequences. Some clones are absent from its copies; in checked studies, under half trace to an unresolved V gene, and the reason for the others is unknown. The table for this sample lists 100,000 to 150,000 clones; about 70% of them were counted only once. Approximately 2.3% of the sample is taken by the ten largest. The sequenced material came from peripheral blood. All receptors come from a woman in her 70s with acute or convalescent COVID-19.

The rearrangement links TRBV19 to TRBJ2-3; the D gene is possibly TRBD1 (5 bases). V gave up 4 bases and J gave up 2 bases, with 10 bases separating them. Germline V gene lookup returns CDR1 LNHDA and CDR2 SQIVND (reference sequence). The CDR3 loop spans 14 amino acids. CDR3 in DNA: TGTGCCAGTAGTACCGGACACCCCACAGATACGCAGTATTTT. It codes for CASSTGHPTDTQYF.

This clone was detected many times. The chain carries TRBV28 and TRBJ1-5; tentatively, D is TRBD1 (6 bases). Germline assignment: CDR1 MDHEN and CDR2 SYDVKM. Trimming took off 1 base at V and 6 bases at J, with 13 bases between the two ends. The CDR3 loop spans 15 amino acids. The CDR3 reads CASSLLGGNGQPQHF. The CDR3 DNA follows: TGTGCCAGCAGTTTATTAGGGGGAAATGGTCAGCCCCAGCATTTT.

This clone is a singleton in its sample. This chain uses TRBV3-1 (or the pseudogene TRBV3-2) with TRBJ1-1, with 7 nucleotides matching TRBD1. The V segment lost 3 bases and the J segment 4 bases; nucleotides outside the gene matches: 8. Germline V gene sequence: CDR1 LGHDT, CDR2 YNNKEL (reference sequence). The CDR3 sequence is 15 residues long. This CDR3 reads CASSHGTVFSTEAFF. Written as DNA, the CDR3 is TGTGCCAGCAGCCACGGGACAGTCTTTTCCACTGAAGCTTTCTTT.

The table lists this clone with a few counts. The chain combines TRBV7-8 with TRBJ2-7; D is possibly TRBD1 (6 bases). The CDR3 loop spans 13 amino acids. Trimming left V 4 bases short and J 3 bases short, with 10 bases between. Germline lookup yields CDR1 SGHVS and CDR2 FQNEAQ. The DNA of the CDR3 is TGTGCCAGCAGCTCCGGGACATTCTACGAGCAGTACTTC. Translated: CASSSGTFYEQYF.

The table lists this clone with a few counts. The V and J genes are TRBV4-3 and TRBJ2-2; D possibly corresponds to TRBD2 (6 bases). Germline V CDR1 and CDR2: LGHNA, YSLEER. Trimming took 2 bases from V and 7 from J, leaving 14 bases between them. This CDR3 has 15 residues. DNA of the CDR3: TGCGCCAGCAGCCAATCCTGGGGGGATGACGGGGAGCTGTTTTTT. It yields the protein CASSQSWGDDGELFF.

The rearrangement links TRBV14 to TRBJ1-6; D gene ambiguous. This CDR3 region has 15 residues. V lost 1 base, J lost 10 bases, and 14 bases lay in between. Germline values: CDR1 SGHDN, CDR2 FVKESK. Here the CDR3 DNA reads TGTGCCAGCAGCCAAGCGGGGTTATCTAACTCACCCCTCCACTTT. It is translated as CASSQAGLSNSPLHF.

The table lists this clone with a few counts. This sequence joins TRBV6-5 and TRBJ1-3; TRBD1 is a possible D gene (6 bases). Germline V gene data show CDR1 as MNHEY and CDR2 as SVGAGI. The CDR3 totals 15 residues. V gave up 6 bases and J gave up 0 bases, with 12 bases separating them. CDR3 bases: TGTGCCAGCAGGGACAGCCACTACTCTGGAAACACCATATATTTT. Its translation is CASRDSHYSGNTIYF.

A few counts support this clone. J is TRBJ2-3 and V is TRBV6-1; 11 positions match TRBD2. CDR1 and CDR2 (germline): MNHNS, SASEGT. J gave up 4 bases and V 6 bases, and 9 bases lay outside the gene matches. CDR3 size: 16 residues. The CDR3 loop reads CASSEPTSGIADTQYF. CDR3 coding DNA: TGTGCCAGCAGCGAACCGACTAGCGGGATTGCAGATACGCAGTATTTT.

The chain carries TRBV2 and TRBJ2-3; a possible D gene is TRBD2 (7 bases). The CDR3 runs 15 residues. Germline V gene data show CDR1 as SNHLY and CDR2 as FYNNEI. Trimming removed 3 bases at V and 5 bases at J, with 15 bases between. The chain's CDR3 is CASSDFAGAVDTQYF. CDR3 in DNA: TGTGCCAGCAGTGATTTCGCGGGGGCGGTAGATACGCAGTATTTT.

V is TRBV6-5 and J is TRBJ1-5, with TRBD1 as a possible D gene (6 bases). Germline loops: CDR1 MNHEY, CDR2 SVGAGI. Deletions cut 0 bases from V and 2 bases from J, with 8 bases between. The CDR3 is 15 amino acids. CDR3 nucleotides: TGTGCCAGCAGTTACTCGGGACATGGCAATCAGCCCCAGCATTTT. This sequence encodes CASSYSGHGNQPQHF.

The gene calls are TRBV28 and TRBJ1-5; D remains ambiguous. This CDR3 region has 15 residues. The germline V gene encodes CDR1 MDHEN and CDR2 SYDVKM. V was trimmed by 5 bases and J by 1 base, leaving 12 bases between them. In DNA form, the CDR3 reads TGTGCCAGCAGTCTAAACGATCGGAGCAATCAGCCCCAGCATTTT. This sequence encodes CASSLNDRSNQPQHF. Together with reference TRBV28 and TRBJ1-5, the CDR3 gives the full variable domain: DVKVTQSSRYLVKRTGEKVFLECVQDMDHENMFWYRQDPGLGLRLIYFSYDVKMKEKGDIPEGYSVSREKKERFSLILESASTNQTSMYLCASSLNDRSNQPQHFGDGTRLSIL.

This chain uses TRBV6-5 with TRBJ1-1; D is possibly TRBD1 (5 bases). The CDR3 runs to 16 residues. Germline CDR1 MNHEY, CDR2 SVGAGI. V was shortened by 3 bases and J by 2 bases, with 16 bases between the two germline ends. The CDR3 nucleotides are TGTGCCAGCAGTTATGGGCAGGGATGGGGAAACACTGAAGCTTTCTTT. Translating gives CASSYGQGWGNTEAFF.

J is TRBJ2-3 and V is TRBV7-2, with 9 bases identical to TRBD2. With V trimmed by 3 bases and J by 5 bases, 9 bases remained unmatched. The CDR3 consists of 16 residues. Germline V gene lookup returns CDR1 SGHTA and CDR2 FQGNSA. For the CDR3, the DNA is TGTGCCAGCAGCTTTAATAGCGGGGGAGGGGTAGATACGCAGTATTTT. Translation gives CASSFNSGGGVDTQYF.

V is TRBV6-2 or TRBV6-3 and J is TRBJ1-2; D is ambiguous. Trimming shortened V by 6 bases and J by 4 bases, and 9 bases separated the two germline ends. This CDR3 contains 12 residues. Germline V gives CDR1 MNHEY, CDR2 SVGEGT. The CDR3 coding sequence is TGTGCCAGCAGCCGGGAGAGCTATGGCTACACCTTC. Amino acids: CASSRESYGYTF.

This chain uses TRBV5-1 with TRBJ2-4; possible D gene TRBD1, 5 bases. This CDR3 has 14 amino acids. Germline V gene sequence: CDR1 SGHRS, CDR2 YFSETQ. Trimming left V 2 bases short and J 6 bases short, with 12 bases between. Here the CDR3 DNA reads TGCGCCAGCAGCTTACGTCAGGGTGGAAACATTCAGTACTTC. Protein sequence: CASSLRQGGNIQYF.